Sequencing of this T cell receptor (beta chain) was carried out in a study of cytomegalovirus exposure and HLA in healthy donors. Overall study results and limits: Later genetic work tied a missense DCLRE1C variant to beta-chain V and J trimming.

Concerning this clone itself: Its antigen is unidentified.

The V end was cut by 3 bases, the J end by 2 bases, with 5 bases between. The CDR3 is 13 amino acids. CDR1 and CDR2 (germline): SGHVS, FQNEAQ. Each donor was healthy, and each was a bone marrow donor. PCR used 60 Vbeta primers and 13 Jbeta primers. Measured with immunoSEQ multiplex PCR; TCRdb has only the in-frame clones, and not every one. The table lists approximately 190,000 clones, 77% of them singletons. The chain employs TRBV7-8 and TRBJ1-5; unclear D gene. The sequence came from a woman in her 30s in good health and CMV-seropositive. The sample comprised PBMCs. DNA of the CDR3: TGTGCCAGCAGCTTGAGGGGCAATCAGCCCCAGCATTTT. This codes for CASSLRGNQPQHF.